Shown below are 7 T cell receptor beta chains from a single sample sequenced in a study of T cell clonotyping in hematopoietic cell transplantation. Here immunoSEQ multiplex PCR was the method, and the copy in TCRdb shows in-frame clones only, minus some. This sample yields around 5,100 clones, of which about 30% are seen a single time; around a sixth belongs to the top ten. As for time point: recipient sample about 28 days before transplant, after cytoreduction. The sequences come from peripheral blood mononuclear cells, collected before stem cell transplant. The receptors come from a man in his fifties with myelofibrosis. Some clones in this sample may be carry-over from other donors' samples.

The rearrangement uses TRBV30 and TRBJ2-5, with 7 bases lining up with TRBD2. CDR3 length: 13 amino acids. V was pared by 0 bases and J by 5 bases, with 3 bases of the junction left unmatched. From germline, CDR1 is GTSNPN and CDR2 SVGIG (reference sequence). CDR3 sequence (DNA): TGTGCCTGGAGTGTCGGGGGGAGGGAGACCCAGTACTTC. Translation: CAWSVGGRETQYF.

This clone is medium-sized by share. The chain links TRBV9 to TRBJ2-7; 7 nucleotides align to TRBD2. The CDR3 covers 14 residues. Germline loops: CDR1 SGDLS, CDR2 YYNGEE. Trimming removed 2 bases from V and 5 bases from J; junction bases left unmatched: 7. DNA of the CDR3: TGTGCCAGCAGCGTTTCGGGCGGGAGCCACGAGCAGTACTTC. It codes for CASSVSGGSHEQYF.

The rearrangement joins TRBV5-6 to TRBJ2-7, with 11 bases identical to TRBD2. Germline assignment: CDR1 SGHDT and CDR2 YYEEEE. This CDR3 region has 12 residues. V dropped 6 bases and J dropped 8; count of bases not matched to a gene: 4. The CDR3 region has the DNA TGTGCCAGCATCCAGACTAGCGGGAAGCAGTACTTC. Translation: CASIQTSGKQYF.

This clone was found a few times. This chain's CDR3 is CASSSGRGYETQYF. The CDR3 DNA follows: TGTGCCAGCAGCTCCGGTCGGGGTTACGAGACCCAGTACTTC. The chain employs TRBV5-6 and TRBJ2-5; D is perhaps TRBD2 (5 bases). This CDR3 contains 14 residues. Germline V gene sequence: CDR1 SGHDT, CDR2 YYEEEE. V was shortened by 3 bases and J by 5 bases, with 14 bases between the two germline ends.

This chain joins TRBV11-2 and TRBJ2-3; D is possibly TRBD2 (5 bases). CDR1 and CDR2 (germline): SGHAT, FQNNGV. Trimming removed 5 bases at V and 3 bases at J, with 9 bases between. The CDR3 is 13 residues long. CDR3 sequence reads: CASSPAGTDTQYF. The CDR3 coding sequence is TGTGCCAGCAGCCCGGCGGGTACAGATACGCAGTATTTT.

The chain has TRBV4-1 and TRBJ1-2; 9 nucleotides match TRBD1. The V gene end was trimmed by 0 bases and the J gene end by 8 bases; junction bases not matched to a gene: 10. Germline V gene sequence: CDR1 MGHRA, CDR2 YSYEKL. The CDR3 is 16 amino acids. The CDR3 nucleotides are TGCGCCAGCAGCCAAGAAGGTGGGACAGGGTTTGACGGCTACACCTTC. It is translated as CASSQEGGTGFDGYTF.

CDR3 loop: CAWTQGAGVTEAFF. The CDR3, as DNA: TGTGCCTGGACCCAGGGGGCAGGGGTCACTGAAGCTTTCTTT. V and J are TRBV30 and TRBJ1-1; 8 bases map to TRBD1. Germline V gene lookup returns CDR1 GTSNPN and CDR2 SVGIG (reference sequence). This CDR3 contains 14 residues. J lost 4 bases, V lost 4 bases, and 8 bases had no gene match.